Below, 8 T cell receptor beta chains from the same sample are listed, as sequenced in a study of T-cell memory formation after mild COVID-19. Using its own MiXCR run on the 5' RACE reads, TCRdb lists one record per CDR3 protein. Counted here are 550,000 to 650,000 distinct CDR3 sequences, around 16% occurring once; the ten biggest clones make up roughly 7.7%. Sequences were obtained from PBMCs or a T cell subset sorted from them (not recorded which). The receptors were sampled from an adult woman who had mild COVID-19 (a few samples of this study predate the infection). Cell type and time point are not known.

This clonotype came up a few times. This sequence joins TRBV9 and TRBJ2-7, with D perhaps TRBD2 (6 bases). Trimming shortened V by 0 bases and J by 2 bases, and 9 bases separated the two germline ends. Germline loops: CDR1 SGDLS, CDR2 YYNGEE. This CDR3 spans 14 amino acids. The CDR3 protein is CASSVGGTPYEQYF. CDR3 nucleotide sequence: TGTGCCAGCAGCGTAGGCGGGACCCCCTACGAGCAGTACTTC.

In this sample, this clonotype turned up a few times. This chain joins TRBV11-2 and TRBJ2-1, with TRBD2 matching 9 bases. This CDR3 has 15 amino acids. The J segment lost 7 bases and the V segment lost 5 bases, leaving 9 bases of the junction unmatched. CDR1 and CDR2 (germline): SGHAT, FQNNGV. CDR3 nucleotide sequence: TGTGCCAGCAGCCCGGGGACTAGCAGTCGGAATGAGCAGTTCTTC. It is translated as CASSPGTSSRNEQFF.

There are a few counts of this clonotype. This rearrangement joins TRBV7-8 to TRBJ1-1, with D perhaps matching TRBD1 (6 bases). CDR3 length: 17 amino acids. In germline, CDR1 is SGHVS, CDR2 FQNEAQ. The V gene lost 1 base and the J gene lost 1 base, with 16 bases spanning the gap. The CDR3 spells CASSLVPDSYSNTEAFF. CDR3 bases: TGTGCCAGCAGCTTAGTCCCGGACAGCTACTCGAACACTGAAGCTTTCTTT.

This clonotype was seen only a few times. The J gene is TRBJ2-7, the V gene TRBV7-9; D is possibly TRBD1 (5 bases). Germline CDR1 and CDR2: SEHNR and FQNEAQ (reference sequence). V was trimmed by 4 bases and J by 9 bases, leaving 16 bases between them. CDR3 length: 13 residues. CDR3 nucleotide sequence: TGTGCCAGCAGCTCGAGATCAGGGCCCGGGCAGTACTTC. This gives the protein CASSSRSGPGQYF.

The chain carries TRBV12-3 or TRBV12-4 and TRBJ2-1; 11 bases are a match to TRBD2. The V gene end was trimmed by 1 base and the J gene end by 9 bases; junction bases not matched to a gene: 5. The CDR3 is 15 residues long. Here the CDR3 reads CASSLGTSGGPEQFF. CDR3 DNA: TGTGCCAGCAGTTTAGGTACTAGCGGGGGCCCTGAGCAGTTCTTC.

This clonotype was observed a few times. The chain recombines TRBV7-2 with TRBJ2-7; possible D gene TRBD2, 6 bases. The CDR3 is made up of 14 amino acids. The V gene lost 5 bases and the J gene lost 2 bases, with 13 bases spanning the gap. Germline CDR1 reads SGHTA; CDR2 reads FQGNSA. In nucleotides, the CDR3 is TGTGCCAGCAGCGACGGGGGTACCACCTACGAGCAGTACTTC. Translated: CASSDGGTTYEQYF.

This clonotype was seen a handful of times. The gene calls are TRBV5-6 and TRBJ2-3; 14 nucleotides line up with TRBD2. There are 20 residues in the CDR3. V dropped 2 bases and J dropped 4; count of bases not matched to a gene: 15. From germline, CDR1 is SGHDT and CDR2 YYEEEE. The CDR3 region has the DNA TGTGCCAGCAGCTTTGCCGGGACTAGCGGGAGAATGTACCCCGCAGATACGCAGTATTTT. The encoded protein is CASSFAGTSGRMYPADTQYF. Combining the CDR3 with reference TRBV5-6 and TRBJ2-3 gives the whole variable domain DAGVTQSPTHLIKTRGQQVTLRCSPKSGHDTVSWYQQALGQGPQFIFQYYEEEERQRGNFPDRFSGHQFPNYSSELNVNALLLGDSALYLCASSFAGTSGRMYPADTQYFGPGTRLTVL.

This clonotype was observed a handful of times. In nucleotides, the CDR3 is TGCAGCGGGGTGAGGAAAAACACCGGGGAGCTGTTTTTT. It yields the protein CSGVRKNTGELFF. The chain links TRBV29-1 to TRBJ2-2; D is ambiguous. The V gene lost 7 bases and the J gene lost 2 bases, with 11 bases spanning the gap. CDR1 and CDR2 from the germline V gene are SQVTM and ANQGSEA. This CDR3 spans 13 amino acids.